The 26 T cell receptor beta chains given below trace back to one sample, sequenced in a study of blood T cell repertoires in COVID-19. Profiling relied on immunoSEQ multiplex PCR, and the TCRdb table lists in-frame clones only, not all of them. The table shows approximately 450,000 clones, with roughly 91% occurring only once. Sample: peripheral blood. Receptor source: a woman aged 30 to 39 with acute or convalescent COVID-19.

This chain links TRBV6-2 or TRBV6-3 with TRBJ1-6, with 7 positions matching TRBD1. The CDR3 sequence is 16 residues long. The V segment lost 5 bases and the J segment 7 bases; nucleotides outside the gene matches: 11. From germline, CDR1 is MNHEY and CDR2 SVGEGT. This CDR3 is CASSLDRARPNSPLHF. The CDR3 coding sequence is TGTGCCAGCAGTCTCGACAGGGCGCGGCCCAATTCACCCCTCCACTTT.

Only one count was recorded for this clone. The chain links TRBV9 to TRBJ2-1; 9 bases are shared with TRBD1. Germline assignment: CDR1 SGDLS and CDR2 YYNGEE. This CDR3 has 15 amino acids. Losses at the gene ends were 6 bases for V and 5 bases for J; bases not matched to a gene: 9. The CDR3 loop reads CASTPLGQGNNEQFF. The CDR3 DNA sequence: TGTGCCAGCACCCCTCTGGGACAGGGTAACAATGAGCAGTTCTTC.

The chain has TRBV10-3 and TRBJ2-3; D uncertain. With 5 bases removed from V and 6 bases from J, the gap between germline ends came to 15 bases. Germline lookup yields CDR1 ENHRY and CDR2 SYGVKD. This CDR3 comprises 14 residues. Here the CDR3 reads CAISQTGLVDTQYF. Here the CDR3 DNA reads TGTGCCATCAGTCAAACCGGGTTGGTGGATACGCAGTATTTT.

J is TRBJ1-5 and V is TRBV4-1; no reliable D call. The CDR3 extends over 13 amino acids. V lost 5 bases to trimming and J lost 7 bases, with 12 bases between them. CDR1 is MGHRA, CDR2 YSYEKL, per germline. The CDR3, as DNA: TGCGCCAGCAGCGCACTCCCCGGGCAGCCCCAGCATTTT. Translation gives CASSALPGQPQHF.

This chain connects TRBV4-2 to TRBJ2-5; the match to TRBD2 covers 9 bases. CDR1 LGHNA and CDR2 YNFKEQ come from the germline V gene. The CDR3 totals 18 residues. The trim removed 1 base at V and 5 bases at J, leaving 14 bases unmatched. The CDR3 nucleotides read TGTGCCAGCAGCCAAGGCGATACCCTAGCGGGGAGGTACGAGACCCAGTACTTC. It yields the protein CASSQGDTLAGRYETQYF.

CDR3 sequence: CASSPTGDRAQPQHF. CDR3 DNA: TGTGCCAGCAGCCCCACGGGAGACAGGGCTCAGCCCCAGCATTTT. V usage is TRBV5-8 and J usage is TRBJ1-5, with 7 bases matching TRBD1. CDR3 length equals 15 residues. The ends lost 4 bases at V and 6 bases at J; junction bases unmatched: 10. Germline lookup yields CDR1 SGHTS and CDR2 YDEGEE.

The chain has TRBV5-3 and TRBJ2-7; no clear D. TRBV5-3 is recorded as an ORF, its role being uncertain. The CDR3 is 13 residues long. V gave up 0 bases and J gave up 3 bases, with 7 bases separating them. CDR3 amino acids: CARSLGQCYEQYF. The CDR3, as DNA: TGTGCCAGAAGCTTGGGGCAGTGCTACGAGCAGTACTTC.

The gene calls are TRBV4-2 and TRBJ1-2; 9 bases are shared with TRBD1. The junction had 8 bases not matched to a gene; V was cut back by 1 base and J by 2 bases. This CDR3 spans 17 amino acids. Looked up from germline, CDR1 is LGHNA and CDR2 is YNFKEQ. CDR3 protein: CASSQVPTGGGNYGYTF. Written as DNA, the CDR3 is TGTGCCAGCAGCCAAGTTCCTACAGGGGGCGGAAACTATGGCTACACCTTC.

This clone was observed a few times. The chain employs TRBV28 and TRBJ1-5; TRBD1 agrees at 8 bases. This CDR3 spans 18 amino acids. Germline lookup yields CDR1 MDHEN and CDR2 SYDVKM. J was trimmed by 0 bases and V by 7 bases; bases with no gene match: 14. CDR3 amino acids: CASTRPGQDIYSNQPQHF. The CDR3, as DNA: TGTGCCAGCACCCGGCCGGGACAGGACATCTATAGCAATCAGCCCCAGCATTTT.

The CDR3: CASSEEGQGLNSPLHF. The CDR3, as DNA: TGTGCCAGCAGTGAAGAGGGCCAGGGGTTGAATTCACCCCTCCACTTT. The rearrangement links TRBV2 to TRBJ1-6, with D possibly TRBD1 on 6 matching bases. Germline V lookup: CDR1 SNHLY, CDR2 FYNNEI. This CDR3 is built from 16 residues. Trimming left V 1 base short and J 7 bases short, with 14 bases between.

V usage is TRBV7-3 and J usage is TRBJ2-2; a weak D match, TRBD2 (6 bases). The CDR3 has 13 residues. Trimming cost V 8 bases and J 2 bases, with 9 bases left between them. Germline V gene lookup returns CDR1 SGHTA and CDR2 FQGTGA. The CDR3 sequence: CASGTHNTGELFF. The DNA of the CDR3 is TGTGCCAGCGGGACTCATAACACCGGGGAGCTGTTTTTT.

The V gene is TRBV6-1, the J gene TRBJ2-3; D is ambiguous. Trimming cost V 2 bases and J 8 bases, with 5 bases left between them. The germline V gene has CDR1 MNHNS and CDR2 SASEGT. CDR3 length: 11 residues. The CDR3 sequence: CASSETGTQYF. CDR3 sequence (DNA): TGTGCCAGCAGTGAAACTGGTACGCAGTATTTT.

This chain links TRBV28 with TRBJ1-1, with 10 bases identical to TRBD1. CDR3 length: 16 residues. The trim removed 6 bases at V and 1 base at J, leaving 8 bases unmatched. Germline CDR1 reads MDHEN; CDR2 reads SYDVKM. CDR3 amino acids: CASRSRDRGGNTEAFF. As DNA, the CDR3 is TGTGCCAGCAGATCCAGGGACAGGGGTGGGAACACTGAAGCTTTCTTT.

The chain's CDR3 is CASSQAPWLADTSTDTQYF. The CDR3 DNA reads TGTGCCAGCAGCCAAGCGCCTTGGCTAGCCGATACTAGCACAGATACGCAGTATTTT. The rearrangement joins TRBV3-1 (or the pseudogene TRBV3-2) to TRBJ2-3, with a tentative D call TRBD2 (5 bases). Per germline, CDR1 LGHDT and CDR2 YNNKEL (reference sequence). The CDR3 sequence is 19 residues long. Trimming removed 1 base from V and 0 bases from J, with 20 bases in between.

The rearrangement links TRBV7-8 to TRBJ2-1, with 11 bases identical to TRBD2. Germline CDR1 and CDR2: SGHVS and FQNEAQ. This CDR3 is 17 amino acids long. V shed 5 bases and J 8 bases; nucleotides not matched to a gene: 14. The CDR3 protein is CASSLYGLAGGLDEQFF. In DNA, the CDR3 is TGTGCCAGCAGCCTCTACGGTCTAGCGGGGGGTTTAGATGAGCAGTTCTTC.

The V and J genes are TRBV6-5 and TRBJ2-7; 10 bases fit TRBD1. Germline assignment: CDR1 MNHEY and CDR2 SVGAGI. Trimming cost V 8 bases and J 5 bases; bases outside gene matches: 6. The CDR3 consists of 13 residues. The CDR3 DNA is TGTGCCAGCGGTCGGGACAGGGGAAACGAGCAGTACTTC. Translating gives CASGRDRGNEQYF.

The chain couples TRBV4-2 to TRBJ2-2; the D gene is possibly TRBD1 (6 bases). Trimming took 2 bases from V and 4 from J, leaving 11 bases between them. The CDR3 runs to 15 residues. Germline CDR1 reads LGHNA; CDR2 reads YNFKEQ. The CDR3 loop is CASSQRDTSTGELFF. CDR3 in DNA: TGTGCCAGCAGCCAACGGGACACATCCACCGGGGAGCTGTTTTTT.

The chain combines TRBV28 with TRBJ1-1; 9 bases map to TRBD1. The CDR3 totals 16 residues. V was clipped by 8 bases and J by 3 bases; unmatched bases: 13. Germline V gene sequence: CDR1 MDHEN, CDR2 SYDVKM. CDR3 DNA sequence: TGTGCCAGCTCCCCGACCCCCGGGACAGGGTACACTGAAGCTTTCTTT. Protein sequence: CASSPTPGTGYTEAFF.

This clone was seen just once. The junction differs from germline at one of its ends, possibly a read error. The rearrangement uses TRBV29-1 and TRBJ2-7; 9 bases are shared with TRBD1. The CDR3 has 15 amino acids. Germline CDR1 and CDR2: SQVTM and ANQGSEA. CDR3 in amino acids: CSAENSGTGTYEQYF. The CDR3 DNA reads as TGCAGCGCTGAAAATTCCGGGACAGGGACCTACGAGCAGTACTTC.

The V and J genes are TRBV3-1 (or the pseudogene TRBV3-2) and TRBJ2-1; 8 nucleotides line up with TRBD2. Germline V CDR1 and CDR2: LGHDT, YNNKEL (reference sequence). This CDR3 has 15 amino acids. After removal of 1 base from V and 3 bases from J, the junction contained 2 bases not matched to a gene. CDR3 residues: CASSQARGGYNEQFF. In DNA form, the CDR3 reads TGTGCCAGCAGCCAAGCCCGGGGGGGCTACAATGAGCAGTTCTTC.

The V call is TRBV4-1, the J call TRBJ2-7; the D is unclear. Trimming shortened V by 0 bases and J by 2 bases, and 8 bases separated the two germline ends. Germline V lookup: CDR1 MGHRA, CDR2 YSYEKL. The CDR3 extends over 14 amino acids. CDR3 nucleotides: TGCGCCAGCAGCCAAGAAGATCGAGCCTACGAGCAGTACTTC. Protein sequence: CASSQEDRAYEQYF.

The genes are TRBV16 and TRBJ1-2, with D unclear. The CDR3 is 17 amino acids. V was pared by 6 bases and J by 0 bases, with 20 bases between. Germline-derived CDR1 and CDR2 are KGHSY and FQNENV. CDR3 DNA: TGTGCCAGCAGACAACCTATTTTACGGGGATCTAACTATGGCTACACCTTC. As protein: CASRQPILRGSNYGYTF.

The chain recombines TRBV30 with TRBJ2-3, with TRBD1 matching over 7 bases. Looked up from germline, CDR1 is GTSNPN and CDR2 is SVGIG (reference sequence). This CDR3 contains 14 residues. Trimming took 1 base from V and 4 from J; bases not matched to a gene: 5. The CDR3 bases are TGTGCCTGGAGTGGACAGGGTCGGGCAGATACGCAGTATTTT. Translation: CAWSGQGRADTQYF.

The chain recombines TRBV5-1 with TRBJ2-7; 8 nucleotides agree with TRBD1. Germline assignment: CDR1 SGHRS and CDR2 YFSETQ. Losses at the gene ends were 5 bases for V and 2 bases for J; bases not matched to a gene: 9. The CDR3 has 15 residues. CDR3 nucleotide sequence: TGCGCCAGCAGTTCGACAGGGGTAGGAACCTACGAGCAGTACTTC. The encoded protein is CASSSTGVGTYEQYF.

This chain's CDR3 is CASSERVIAKNIQYF. The CDR3 DNA is TGTGCCAGCAGTGAGCGCGTGATAGCCAAAAACATTCAGTACTTC. This chain uses TRBV2 with TRBJ2-4; D ambiguous. Germline-derived CDR1 and CDR2 are SNHLY and FYNNEI. The CDR3 has 15 residues. V lost 3 bases to trimming and J lost 0 bases, with 9 bases between them.

J is TRBJ1-2 and V is TRBV7-9; TRBD1 matches at 12 bases. Losses at the gene ends were 0 bases for V and 4 bases for J; bases not matched to a gene: 12. Per germline, CDR1 SEHNR and CDR2 FQNEAQ (reference sequence). There are 19 residues in the CDR3. DNA of the CDR3: TGTGCCAGCAGCTTAGCGCCGGGACAGGGGGCCGCCTGGGGCTATGGCTACACCTTC. This encodes CASSLAPGQGAAWGYGYTF.